This T cell receptor (beta chain) was captured by sequencing in a study of OX40 agonist ivuxolimab in advanced cancers. On the study more broadly: Hepatocellular carcinoma, melanoma, renal cell or head and neck cancer affected the dose-escalation patients.

Study outcomes and limitations: The antigens recognized by the expanded peripheral T cells, that is their antigen specificity, were not determined.

TCRdb keeps only in-frame clones here, not all; method: immunoSEQ multiplex PCR. Counted here are 15,000 to 20,000 clones, approximately 76% occurring once; the ten biggest clones make up around half. About this clone: What it recognizes is unknown.

The germline CDR1 and CDR2 sequences are SNHLY and FYNNEI. This CDR3 is built from 15 residues. J gave up 7 bases and V 0 bases, and 5 bases lay outside the gene matches. This sample comprised CD4+ or CD8+ T cells sorted from blood, obtained in a trial of the OX40 agonist ivuxolimab. The chain combines TRBV2 with TRBJ2-7; TRBD2 matches 11 bases. The source is an adult with an advanced solid tumor such as melanoma, head and neck, liver or kidney cancer. CDR3 nucleotide sequence: TGTGCCAGCAGTGAAGCAACTAGCGGGGGAAGAGAGCAGTACTTC. Amino acids: CASSEATSGGREQYF.